The rows below give T cell receptor beta chains drawn from one sample of a study of CD8 T cells in Susac syndrome. TCRdb fed the immunoSEQ multiplex PCR reads into MiXCR, producing one record per CDR3 protein. The repertoire includes about 190,000 distinct CDR3 sequences, 95% of them detected once, and roughly 0.1% sits in the top ten. The specimen sequenced was CD4+ T cells from PBMCs. The source is a human donor in good health. Each CDR3 is given with its conserved first and last residue. The D gene is left open where the match is weak. The size of a clone is reported for some rows only, either as once, few or many, or as a class for expanded clones.

j_call | d_call | clone_size | v_call | cdr3_aa | cdr3_nt
TRBJ1-1 | . | once | TRBV20-1 | CSALYSNTEAFF | TGCAGTGCCTTATACAGTAACACTGAAGCTTTCTTT
TRBJ2-1 | . | . | TRBV7-2 | CASRRPGGLESNEQFF | TGTGCCAGCCGCCGTCCTGGCGGTCTGGAGAGCAATGAGCAGTTCTTC
TRBJ2-6 | . | . | TRBV29-1 | CSARPAGANVLTF | TGCAGCGCCCGACCGGCTGGGGCCAACGTCCTGACTTTC
TRBJ2-7 | . | once | TRBV19 | CASSMAVLQPYEQYF | TGTGCCAGTAGTATGGCAGTTCTTCAGCCCTACGAGCAGTACTTC
TRBJ2-1 | . | . | TRBV9 | CASSVEGLYNEQFF | TGTGCCAGCAGCGTAGAAGGTTTGTACAATGAGCAGTTCTTC
TRBJ2-3 | . | . | TRBV2 | CASILTGFTDTQYF | TGTGCCAGCATATTGACGGGATTCACAGATACGCAGTATTTT
TRBJ2-4 | TRBD1 | . | TRBV5-1 | CASSRRTGSKNIQYF | TGCGCCAGCAGTCGGCGGACAGGGTCTAAAAACATTCAGTACTTC
TRBJ2-5 | . | . | TRBV4-1 | CASSQDGAQGARETQYF | TGCGCCAGCAGCCAAGACGGGGCACAGGGAGCTCGAGAGACCCAGTACTTC
TRBJ2-5 | TRBD1 | . | TRBV7-8 | CASSSGQVQETQYF | TGTGCCAGCAGCTCGGGACAGGTTCAAGAGACCCAGTACTTC
TRBJ2-3 | . | . | TRBV29-1 | CSVEEASQDTQYF | TGCAGCGTTGAAGAGGCCTCCCAAGATACGCAGTATTTT
TRBJ2-5 | . | . | TRBV24-1 | CATSDSHRETQYF | TGTGCCACCAGTGATTCCCACCGCGAGACCCAGTACTTC
TRBJ2-1 | . | . | TRBV9 | CASSQTRLGNEQFF | TGTGCCAGCAGCCAGACCCGGTTGGGCAATGAGCAGTTCTTC
TRBJ2-5 | . | once | TRBV3-1 | CASSQGLGTLQETQYF | TGTGCCAGCAGCCAAGGATTAGGGACTCTACAAGAGACCCAGTACTTC
TRBJ1-1 | . | . | TRBV4-3 | CASSQDRGLEAFF | TGCGCCAGCAGCCAAGACAGGGGTCTTGAAGCTTTCTTT
TRBJ2-1 | . | . | TRBV18 | CASSPSAIGAYNEQFF | TGTGCCAGCTCACCATCAGCGATCGGGGCATACAATGAGCAGTTCTTC
TRBJ1-3 | . | . | TRBV29-1 | CSATGFSGNTIYF | TGCAGCGCTACAGGGTTCTCTGGAAACACCATATATTTT
TRBJ2-1 | TRBD2 | few | TRBV9 | CASSLAGAYNEQFF | TGTGCCAGCAGTCTAGCGGGGGCCTACAATGAGCAGTTCTTC
TRBJ2-5 | . | . | TRBV5-1 | CASSFRRIQETQYF | TGCGCCAGCAGCTTCCGACGGATCCAAGAGACCCAGTACTTC
TRBJ2-5 | TRBD1 | . | TRBV29-1 | CSVAKGAQETQYF | TGCAGCGTTGCCAAGGGGGCTCAAGAGACCCAGTACTTC
TRBJ2-5 | . | . | TRBV3-1 | CASGGTETQYF | TGTGCCAGCGGGGGGACGGAGACCCAGTACTTC